These 19 T cell receptor beta chains were all obtained from the same sample, sequenced in a study of shared clonotypes between healthy human individuals. This table comes from immunoSEQ multiplex PCR, and its TCRdb copy is limited to in-frame clones, with some not included. The top ten hold 0.37% of the sample, which has about 2.3 million clones, 92% seen once. The sample was naive CD4+ T cells from PBMCs. The subset was: CD45RA+ positively selected. The receptor source for this set is a man younger than 30 in good health. Some clones in this sample may be carry-over from other donors' samples.

This sequence joins TRBV5-1 and TRBJ2-2; the match to TRBD1 covers 12 bases. The CDR3 totals 17 residues. Trimming removed 4 bases from V and 7 bases from J; junction bases left unmatched: 11. The V gene's germline CDR1 is SGHRS and CDR2 YFSETQ. This CDR3 is CASSTLIGTGGRGELFF. The CDR3 DNA is TGCGCCAGCAGCACCCTTATCGGGACAGGGGGCCGCGGGGAGCTGTTTTTT.

CDR3 in DNA: TGCGCCAGCAGACAGAGCATGAACACTGAAGCTTTCTTT. This encodes CASRQSMNTEAFF. This chain links TRBV10-1 with TRBJ1-1; D call uncertain. The CDR3 is made up of 13 amino acids. The V end lost 6 bases, the J end lost 0 bases, and 8 bases lay between the germline ends. Germline V gene data show CDR1 as WNHNN and CDR2 as SYGVQD (reference sequence).

The genes are TRBV19 and TRBJ2-1; D not resolved. Germline CDR1 reads LNHDA; CDR2 reads SQIVND (reference sequence). This CDR3 region has 14 residues. Trimming cost V 3 bases and J 7 bases, with 13 bases left between them. CDR3 in DNA: TGTGCCAGTAGTATGCCGGGCAAGAAGAATGAGCAGTTCTTC. Protein product: CASSMPGKKNEQFF.

V usage is TRBV7-2 and J usage is TRBJ2-7, with D possibly TRBD2 on 5 matching bases. Trimming took 5 bases from V and 2 from J, leaving 16 bases between them. Looked up from germline, CDR1 is SGHTA and CDR2 is FQGNSA. The CDR3 runs 15 residues. CDR3: CASSPMLLVTYEQYF. The CDR3 DNA sequence: TGTGCCAGCAGCCCCATGTTACTAGTAACCTACGAGCAGTACTTC.

V is TRBV6-1 and J is TRBJ2-7, with 10 bases fitting TRBD1. The CDR3 runs to 15 residues. Germline V gene lookup returns CDR1 MNHNS and CDR2 SASEGT. V dropped 6 bases and J dropped 3; count of bases not matched to a gene: 8. The CDR3 here is CASSDTGTGDYEQYF. The CDR3, as DNA: TGTGCCAGCAGCGATACCGGGACAGGGGACTACGAGCAGTACTTC.

V usage is TRBV25-1 and J usage is TRBJ1-1; no clear D gene. Germline CDR1 MGHDK, CDR2 SYGVNS. CDR3 length equals 13 residues. Trimming shortened V by 6 bases and J by 1 base, and 9 bases separated the two germline ends. The DNA of the CDR3 is TGTGCCAGCAGCAGGTGGGGGAACACTGAAGCTTTCTTT. Its translation: CASSRWGNTEAFF.

This clone was seen a single time. The chain carries TRBV19 and TRBJ2-1; maybe TRBD2 (6 bases). Trimming removed 4 bases at V and 2 bases at J, with 12 bases between. Germline CDR1 reads LNHDA; CDR2 reads SQIVND (reference sequence). The CDR3 covers 15 residues. CDR3: CASSKGLSTYNEQFF. CDR3 in DNA: TGTGCCAGTAGTAAGGGACTTTCCACCTACAATGAGCAGTTCTTC.

The chain joins TRBV7-2 to TRBJ2-7; the match to TRBD1 covers 10 bases. The CDR3 consists of 14 residues. Trimming cost V 6 bases and J 4 bases; bases outside gene matches: 6. Germline V gene lookup returns CDR1 SGHTA and CDR2 FQGNSA. CDR3 amino acids: CASRSGTGEYEQYF. The CDR3 coding sequence is TGTGCCAGCAGGTCCGGGACAGGGGAATACGAGCAGTACTTC.

The rearrangement uses TRBV5-1 and TRBJ2-3, with TRBD2 identical over 13 bases. J lost 2 bases, V lost 0 bases, and 3 bases had no gene match. CDR1 is SGHRS, CDR2 YFSETQ, per germline. CDR3 length equals 17 residues. The CDR3 protein is CASSLETSGRPTDTQYF. CDR3 nucleotide sequence: TGCGCCAGCAGCTTGGAGACTAGCGGGAGGCCCACAGATACGCAGTATTTT.

The chain recombines TRBV5-6 with TRBJ2-5, with TRBD2 matching over 9 bases. The CDR3 loop spans 15 amino acids. Trimming removed 2 bases from V and 4 bases from J; junction bases left unmatched: 6. From germline, CDR1 is SGHDT and CDR2 YYEEEE. The CDR3: CASSFYRGRGETQYF. CDR3 in DNA: TGTGCCAGCAGCTTCTACCGCGGGAGGGGAGAGACCCAGTACTTC.

The chain uses TRBV6-5 and TRBJ2-3; weak D call: TRBD1 (6 bases). The ends were cut back, 2 bases at V and 4 bases at J, with 13 bases in the middle. The CDR3 is 15 residues long. The V gene's germline CDR1 is MNHEY and CDR2 SVGAGI. The CDR3 sequence: CASSYQTGNADTQYF. CDR3 DNA sequence: TGTGCCAGCAGTTACCAAACAGGGAACGCAGATACGCAGTATTTT.

This clone was seen just once. V is TRBV14 and J is TRBJ2-7; D may be TRBD1 or TRBD2 (5 bases each). The CDR3 loop spans 14 amino acids. From germline, CDR1 is SGHDN and CDR2 FVKESK. V was cut by 2 bases and J by 4 bases, with 12 bases left in between. The CDR3 reads CASSQLGTRYEQYF. The DNA for the CDR3 is TGTGCCAGCAGCCAACTCGGGACGCGGTACGAGCAGTACTTC.

The V gene is TRBV2, the J gene TRBJ1-5, with TRBD1 identical over 10 bases. The trim removed 7 bases at V and 6 bases at J, leaving 9 bases unmatched. Germline CDR1 and CDR2: SNHLY and FYNNEI. CDR3 size: 15 residues. CDR3 residues: CASIRDRGRTQPQHF. The CDR3 DNA reads TGTGCCAGCATTAGAGACAGGGGGCGTACTCAGCCCCAGCATTTT.

This chain uses TRBV28 with TRBJ2-7, with D perhaps matching TRBD1 (5 bases). The ends were cut back, 8 bases at V and 0 bases at J, with 11 bases in the middle. The CDR3 is made up of 13 amino acids. The V gene's germline CDR1 is MDHEN and CDR2 SYDVKM. In DNA form, the CDR3 reads TGTGCCAGCTTGGCAGGGAACTCCTACGAGCAGTACTTC. It specifies CASLAGNSYEQYF.

The rearrangement links TRBV6-1 to TRBJ2-7; D might be TRBD1 (5 bases). Germline assignment: CDR1 MNHNS and CDR2 SASEGT. There are 15 residues in the CDR3. V shed 4 bases and J shed 4 bases, with 17 bases lying between them. The CDR3 protein is CASSADTRPYYEQYF. DNA for the CDR3: TGTGCCAGCAGTGCGGACACACGACCGTATTACGAGCAGTACTTC.

The chain uses TRBV5-5 and TRBJ2-1, with D unclear. The CDR3 contains 15 residues. The germline V gene encodes CDR1 SGHKS and CDR2 YYEKEE (reference sequence). V was cut by 0 bases and J by 0 bases, with 7 bases left in between. The CDR3 loop reads CASSLAWSSYNEQFF. The CDR3 DNA is TGTGCCAGCAGCTTGGCTTGGAGCTCCTACAATGAGCAGTTCTTC.

The V call is TRBV18, the J call TRBJ2-7; TRBD1 or TRBD2 may be the D gene (5 bases each). Germline assignment: CDR1 KGHSH and CDR2 LQKENI. This CDR3 is 12 amino acids long. Trimming removed 8 bases at V and 6 bases at J, with 14 bases between. The CDR3 nucleotides are TGTGCCAGCACAACGGCAGGGACCGAGCAGTACTTC. It yields the protein CASTTAGTEQYF.

This clone was recorded once. This sequence joins TRBV18 and TRBJ2-7, with TRBD1 matching over 7 bases. The CDR3 runs 16 residues. After removal of 4 bases from V and 0 bases from J, the junction contained 9 bases not matched to a gene. The germline V gene has CDR1 KGHSH and CDR2 LQKENI. The CDR3 DNA is TGTGCCAGCTCACAAGGACAGGCGCAAAGCTCCTACGAGCAGTACTTC. Protein: CASSQGQAQSSYEQYF.

This chain links TRBV5-1 with TRBJ2-1; TRBD2 agrees at 16 bases. V lost 4 bases, J lost 7 bases, and 5 bases stayed unmatched. Per germline, CDR1 SGHRS and CDR2 YFSETQ. This CDR3 is built from 16 residues. The CDR3: CASSKGLAGGPNEQFF. For the CDR3, the DNA is TGCGCCAGCAGCAAGGGACTAGCGGGAGGGCCGAATGAGCAGTTCTTC.